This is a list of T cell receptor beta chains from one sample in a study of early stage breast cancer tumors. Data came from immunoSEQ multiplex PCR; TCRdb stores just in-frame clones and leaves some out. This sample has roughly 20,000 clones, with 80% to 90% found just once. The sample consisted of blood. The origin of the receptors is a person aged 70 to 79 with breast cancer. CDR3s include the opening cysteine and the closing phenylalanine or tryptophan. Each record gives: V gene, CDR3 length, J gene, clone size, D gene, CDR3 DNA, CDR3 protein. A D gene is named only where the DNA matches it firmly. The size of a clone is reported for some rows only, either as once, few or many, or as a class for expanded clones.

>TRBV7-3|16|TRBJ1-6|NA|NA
TGTGCCAGCAGCCCCCCCTCGGGTTCGGATAATTCACCCCTCCACTTT
CASSPPSGSDNSPLHF
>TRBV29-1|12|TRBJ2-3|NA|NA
TGCAGCGTTAGAGGGAGCACAGATACGCAGTATTTT
CSVRGSTDTQYF
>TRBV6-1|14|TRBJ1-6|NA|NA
TGTGCCAGCAGTGATGCCTACGGGTATTCACCCCTCCACTTT
CASSDAYGYSPLHF
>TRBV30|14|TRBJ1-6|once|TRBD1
TGTGCCTGGAGTGTGGACAGGCCTAGGTCACCCCTCCACTTT
CAWSVDRPRSPLHF
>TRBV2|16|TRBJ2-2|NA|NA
TGTGCCAGCAGTCCCGAGATTAGCGGGAACACCGGGGAGCTGTTTTTT
CASSPEISGNTGELFF
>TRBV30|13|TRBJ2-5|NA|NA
TGTGCCTGGAGTGTAGGGGCGGGAAAGGCCCAGTACTTC
CAWSVGAGKAQYF
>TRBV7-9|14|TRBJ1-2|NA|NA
TGTGCCAGCAGCTTAGTGGAGGGTGGGTCTGGCTACGCCTTC
CASSLVEGGSGYAF
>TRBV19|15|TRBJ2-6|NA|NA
TGTGCCAGTAGTATAGGTAACTCTGGGGCCAACGTCCTGACTTTC
CASSIGNSGANVLTF
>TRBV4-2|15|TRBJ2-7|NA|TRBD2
TGTGCCAGCAGCCAAGCGGGGGGAGGACCCTACGAGCAGTACTTC
CASSQAGGGPYEQYF
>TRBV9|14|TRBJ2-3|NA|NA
TGTGCCAGCAGCGCACGACAGGGACTTGATACGCAGTATTTT
CASSARQGLDTQYF
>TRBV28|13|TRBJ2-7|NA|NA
TGTGCCAGCAGCCCCCGGGGGGCCCACGAGCAGTACTTC
CASSPRGAHEQYF
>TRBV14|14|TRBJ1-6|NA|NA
TGTGCCAGCAGCCATGAGGCAGGGTTAGTACCCCTCCACTTT
CASSHEAGLVPLHF
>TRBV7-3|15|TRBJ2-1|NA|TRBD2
TGTGCCAGCAGCTTAGGGACTAGCCTCAACAATGAGCAGTTCTTC
CASSLGTSLNNEQFF
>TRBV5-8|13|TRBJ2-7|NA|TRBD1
TGTGCCAGCAGCTCTGACAGGGAGTACGAGCAGTACTTC
CASSSDREYEQYF
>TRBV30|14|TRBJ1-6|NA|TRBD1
TGTGCCTGGAACAGGGGTACCATTAATTCACCCCTCCACTTT
CAWNRGTINSPLHF
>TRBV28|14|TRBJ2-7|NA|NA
TGTGCCAGTTTTGGGTTACAGGGCCACTACGAGCAGTACTTC
CASFGLQGHYEQYF
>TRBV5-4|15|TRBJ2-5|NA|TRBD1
TGTGCCAGCAGCTTGCATCCGGGACAGGGAGGGACCCAGTACTTC
CASSLHPGQGGTQYF
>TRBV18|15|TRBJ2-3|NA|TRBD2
TGTGCCAGCTCTCCGGGACTAGCGGGGCCAGATACGCAGTATTTT
CASSPGLAGPDTQYF
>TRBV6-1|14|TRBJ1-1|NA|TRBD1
TGTGCCAGCTCCTCCGGGACAGGGGGGACTGAAGCTTTCTTT
CASSSGTGGTEAFF
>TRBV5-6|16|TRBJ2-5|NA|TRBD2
TGTGCCAGCAGCGTGAAAAGCGGGGGGGTGAAAGAGACCCAGTACTTC
CASSVKSGGVKETQYF
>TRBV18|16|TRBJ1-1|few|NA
TGTGCCAGCTCACAGGGGGTACGCGATATTTTCTCTGAAGCTTTCTTT
CASSQGVRDIFSEAFF
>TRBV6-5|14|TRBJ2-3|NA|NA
TGTGCCAGCAGTCTCCGGACAGCCACAGATACGCAGTATTTT
CASSLRTATDTQYF
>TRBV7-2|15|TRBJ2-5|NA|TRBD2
TGTGCCAGCAGCCGCGCGCGGGGGACCCAAGAGACCCAGTACTTC
CASSRARGTQETQYF
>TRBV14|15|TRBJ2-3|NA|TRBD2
TGTGCCAGCAGCCAAGCGCGGGGGGGCGGTGATACGCAGTATTTT
CASSQARGGGDTQYF
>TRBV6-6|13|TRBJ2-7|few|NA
TGTGCCAGCAGTGGACAGTCCTCCTACGAGCAGTACTTC
CASSGQSSYEQYF
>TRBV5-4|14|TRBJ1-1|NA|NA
TGTGCCAGCAGCTGGCCGGACAGGAACACTGAAGCTTTCTTT
CASSWPDRNTEAFF
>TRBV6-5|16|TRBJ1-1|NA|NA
TGTGCCAGCAGTTACTCAGTCGGGACACAAAACACTGAAGCTTTCTTT
CASSYSVGTQNTEAFF
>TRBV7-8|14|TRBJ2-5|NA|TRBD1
TGTGCCAGCAGCGAGGTGGGACAGGCCGGGACCCAGTACTTC
CASSEVGQAGTQYF
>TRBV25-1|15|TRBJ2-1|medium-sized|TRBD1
TGTGCCAGCAGTGAAAAGGACAGGGGGGTTTATGAGCAGTTCTTC
CASSEKDRGVYEQFF
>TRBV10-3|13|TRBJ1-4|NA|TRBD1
TGTGCCATCAGGGCGGGACAGGAGGAAAAACTGTTTTTT
CAIRAGQEEKLFF
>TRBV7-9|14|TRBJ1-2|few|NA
TGTGCCAGCAGCCTGCTACAGGGTGAAGAAGGCTACACCTTC
CASSLLQGEEGYTF
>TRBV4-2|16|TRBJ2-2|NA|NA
TGTGCCAGCAGCCAAGATCTGGGGGGGAACACCGGGGAGCTGTTTTTT
CASSQDLGGNTGELFF
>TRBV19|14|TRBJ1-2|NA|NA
TGTGCCAGTAGTATTATGACAGTGGGCTATGGCTACACCTTC
CASSIMTVGYGYTF
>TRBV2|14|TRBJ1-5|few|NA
TGTGCCAGCAGGGAGAGGATCGGGGGGCAGCCCCAGCATTTT
CASRERIGGQPQHF
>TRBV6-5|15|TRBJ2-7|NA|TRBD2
TGTGCCAGCCGCCGTTGGGTAGCGGGGGACGACGAGCAGTACTTC
CASRRWVAGDDEQYF
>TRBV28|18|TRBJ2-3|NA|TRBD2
TGTGCCAGCAGTTTACTAGCGGGGCCTCCCACTAGCACAGATACGCAGTATTTT
CASSLLAGPPTSTDTQYF
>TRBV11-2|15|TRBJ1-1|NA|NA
TGTGCCAGCAGCCAACAATACGGGGGGAACACTGAAGCTTTCTTT
CASSQQYGGNTEAFF
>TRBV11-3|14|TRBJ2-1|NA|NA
TGTGCCAGCAGCTTAGGGGGACAAACCAATGAGCAGTTCTTC
CASSLGGQTNEQFF
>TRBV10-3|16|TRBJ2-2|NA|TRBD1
TGTGCCATCAGTACCTCAGGGGGCTCGAACACCGGGGAGCTGTTTTTT
CAISTSGGSNTGELFF
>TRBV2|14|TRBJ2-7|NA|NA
TGTGCCAGCAGTGAGCAGGGGAGTAACTACGAGCAGTACTTC
CASSEQGSNYEQYF
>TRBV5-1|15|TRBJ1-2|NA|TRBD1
TGCGCCAGCAGCTTGCAGGGACAGGGGGCGAGGGGCTACACCTTC
CASSLQGQGARGYTF
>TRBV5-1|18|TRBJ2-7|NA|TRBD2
TGCGCCAGCAGCTTTTCTCCCCCTTCGCGCGGGGGAAAGGACGAGCAGTACTTC
CASSFSPPSRGGKDEQYF